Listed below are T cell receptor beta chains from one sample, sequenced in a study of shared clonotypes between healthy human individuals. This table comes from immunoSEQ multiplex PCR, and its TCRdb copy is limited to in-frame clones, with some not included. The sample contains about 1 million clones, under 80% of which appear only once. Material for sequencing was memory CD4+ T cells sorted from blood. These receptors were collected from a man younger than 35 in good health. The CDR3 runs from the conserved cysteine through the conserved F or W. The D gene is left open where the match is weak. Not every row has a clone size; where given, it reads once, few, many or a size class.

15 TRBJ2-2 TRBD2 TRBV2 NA TGTGCCAGCAGTTCGACTAGCGGGAACACCGGGGAGCTGTTTTTT CASSSTSGNTGELFF
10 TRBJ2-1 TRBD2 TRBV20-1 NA TGCAGTGCCAAACTAGCGGGGCAGTTCTTC CSAKLAGQFF
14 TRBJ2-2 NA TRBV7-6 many TGTGCCAGCAGCTTATCGGAGCGCACCGGGGAGCTGTTTTTT CASSLSERTGELFF
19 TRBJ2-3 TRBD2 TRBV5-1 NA TGCGCCAGCAGCTACTCCGGGACTAGCGGGAGAAGGGTCGGGGATACGCAGTATTTT CASSYSGTSGRRVGDTQYF
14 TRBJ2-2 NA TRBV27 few TGTGCCAGCAGTCTCGACTGGTTCACCGGGGAGCTGTTTTTT CASSLDWFTGELFF
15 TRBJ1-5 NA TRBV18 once TGTGCCAGCTCACCACCGGGGGGCTTGGATCAGCCCCAGCATTTT CASSPPGGLDQPQHF
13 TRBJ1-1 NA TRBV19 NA TGTGCCAGTAGTACGGCGCCGAACACTGAAGCTTTCTTT CASSTAPNTEAFF
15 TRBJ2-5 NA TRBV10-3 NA TGTGCCATCAGTGAGGGCGGGTTCGAAGTGGAGACCCAGTACTTC CAISEGGFEVETQYF
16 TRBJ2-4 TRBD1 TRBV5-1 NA TGCGCCAGCAGCTCACAGGGGTATGCGGCCAAAAACATTCAGTACTTC CASSSQGYAAKNIQYF
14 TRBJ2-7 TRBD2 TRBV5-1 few TGCGCCAGCAGCTCCAGCGGGGGAAGCTACGAGCAGTACTTC CASSSSGGSYEQYF
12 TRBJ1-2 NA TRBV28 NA TGTGCCAGCAGTTCGACCTCCTATGGCTACACCTTC CASSSTSYGYTF
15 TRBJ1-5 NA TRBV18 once TGTGCCAGCTCACCGGAGCAAGCCCTTAATCAGCCCCAGCATTTT CASSPEQALNQPQHF
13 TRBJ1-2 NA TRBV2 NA TGTGCCAGCAGTGTGTTGGCCCGGGGTGGCTACACCTTC CASSVLARGGYTF
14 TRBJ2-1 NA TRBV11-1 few TGTGCCAGCAGCCTACCACAGGGCCTCGGGGAGCAGTTCTTC CASSLPQGLGEQFF
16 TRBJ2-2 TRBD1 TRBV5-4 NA TGTGCCAGCAGCTTGGGACAGGGTGGGGGCACCGGGGAGCTGTTTTTT CASSLGQGGGTGELFF
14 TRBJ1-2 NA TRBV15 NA TGTGCCACCAGCCTGCCCGAATCTCCCTATGGCTACACCTTC CATSLPESPYGYTF
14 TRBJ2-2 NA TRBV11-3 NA TGTGCCAGCAGCTCACCAGCAAACACCGGGGAGCTGTTTTTT CASSSPANTGELFF
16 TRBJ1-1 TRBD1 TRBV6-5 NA TGTGCCAGCAGTTACCCACCGGGACAGGGAAGGACTGAAGCTTTCTTT CASSYPPGQGRTEAFF
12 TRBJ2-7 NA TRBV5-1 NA TGCGCCAGCAGCTTGGCCGTAATGAGGCAGTACTTC CASSLAVMRQYF
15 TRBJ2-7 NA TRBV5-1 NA TGCGCCAGCAGGGAAGACAGCTCTACCTCCTACGAGCAGTACTTC CASREDSSTSYEQYF
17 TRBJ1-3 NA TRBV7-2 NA TGTGCCAGCAGCCGAATTAGTGTGGTTCTCTCTGGAAACACCATATATTTT CASSRISVVLSGNTIYF
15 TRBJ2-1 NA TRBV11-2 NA TGTGCCAGCAGCTTAGAGGGGGGGCTCTACAATGAGCAGTTCTTC CASSLEGGLYNEQFF
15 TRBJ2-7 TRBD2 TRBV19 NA TGTGCCAGTAGTGGGGAGACTAGCGGGAAGTATGAGCAGTACTTC CASSGETSGKYEQYF
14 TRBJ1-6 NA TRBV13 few TGTGCCAGCAGCTCCCACTCCTATAATTCACCCCTCCACTTT CASSSHSYNSPLHF
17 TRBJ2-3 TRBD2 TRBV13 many TGTGCCAGCAGCTTAGTAGTCGGACTAGGACTTACAGATACGCAGTATTTT CASSLVVGLGLTDTQYF
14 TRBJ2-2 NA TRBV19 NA TGTGCCAGTAATTACCGAGGGGGCACCGGGGAGCTGTTTTTT CASNYRGGTGELFF
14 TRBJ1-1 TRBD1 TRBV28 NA TGTGCCAGCGGAAAGAGACAGGGCCATCTGGAGGCTTTCTTT CASGKRQGHLEAFF
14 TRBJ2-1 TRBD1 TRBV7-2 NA TGTGCCAGCACGAGACAGGGGGTTAACAATGAGCAGTTCTTC CASTRQGVNNEQFF
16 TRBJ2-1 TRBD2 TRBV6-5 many TGTGCCAGCAGTTACGGATGGCTAGCGGGAGGGAATGAGCAGTTCTTC CASSYGWLAGGNEQFF
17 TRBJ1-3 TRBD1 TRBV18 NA TGTGCCAGCTCACCACCTTCCGGGACAGTATCTGGAAACACCATATATTTT CASSPPSGTVSGNTIYF
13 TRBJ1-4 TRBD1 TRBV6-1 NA TGTGCCAGCAGCCCAGGGGGCAGAGAAAAACTGTTTTTT CASSPGGREKLFF
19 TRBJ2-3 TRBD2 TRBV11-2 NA TGTGCCAGCAGCTTAGCTCCACCTCTAGCGGGAGGGCCGAGTGATACGCAGTATTTT CASSLAPPLAGGPSDTQYF
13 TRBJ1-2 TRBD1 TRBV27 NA TGTGCCAGCAGTTTCGACAGGGTCAATGGCTACACCTTC CASSFDRVNGYTF
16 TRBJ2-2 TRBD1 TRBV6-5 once TGTGCCAGCAGTTACAGAGGGACAGGGGGCACCGGGGAGCTGTTTTTT CASSYRGTGGTGELFF
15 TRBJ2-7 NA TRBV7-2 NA TGTGCCAGCAGCGCCCGGAGCGGTCGTGGCTACGAGCAGTACTTC CASSARSGRGYEQYF
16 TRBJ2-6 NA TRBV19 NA TGTGCCAGTAGGGTGACGGGGGCGATTGGGGCCAACGTCCTGACTTTC CASRVTGAIGANVLTF
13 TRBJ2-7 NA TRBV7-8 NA TGTGCCAGCACCCCCTCAGAGTCCTCCGAGCAGTACTTC CASTPSESSEQYF
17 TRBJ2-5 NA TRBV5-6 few TGTGCCAGCAGCTTGGGGCTTCTGGGGGCAAGACAAGAGACCCAGTACTTC CASSLGLLGARQETQYF
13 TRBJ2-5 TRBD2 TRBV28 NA TGTGCCAGCGGGTCGGCGGGAGTGGAGACCCAGTACTTC CASGSAGVETQYF
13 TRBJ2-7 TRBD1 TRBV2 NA TGTGCCAGCAGTGGAGTAGGGGGCGCCGAGCAGTACTTC CASSGVGGAEQYF
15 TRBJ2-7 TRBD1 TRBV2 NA TGTGCCAGCACCGCGAACAGGGGGCAAGGCTACGAGCAGTACTTC CASTANRGQGYEQYF
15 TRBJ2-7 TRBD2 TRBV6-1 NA TGTGCCAGCAGAGCTAGCGGGGACCACTCCTACGAGCAGTACTTC CASRASGDHSYEQYF
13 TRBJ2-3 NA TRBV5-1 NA TGCGCCAGCAGCTCGGGGGGCACAGATACGCAGTATTTT CASSSGGTDTQYF
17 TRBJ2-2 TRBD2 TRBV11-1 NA TGTGCCAGCAGCTCCGGTGGTGAGCGGGGGAATACCGGGGAGCTGTTTTTT CASSSGGERGNTGELFF
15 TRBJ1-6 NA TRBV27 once TGTGCCAGCAGTTCCGGGTCGACTTATAATTCACCCCTCCACTTT CASSSGSTYNSPLHF
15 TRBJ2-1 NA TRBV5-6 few TGTGCCAGCAGCTTGTTGACTAGTCGATACAATGAGCAGTTCTTC CASSLLTSRYNEQFF
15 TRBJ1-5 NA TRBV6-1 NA TGTGCCAGCAACCCCCCAGGTCCCATTAATCAGCCCCAGCATTTT CASNPPGPINQPQHF
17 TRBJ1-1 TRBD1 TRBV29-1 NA TGCAGCGTCATACGGGACAGGGGAGTTCGTAGGGTCACTGAAGCTTTCTTT CSVIRDRGVRRVTEAFF
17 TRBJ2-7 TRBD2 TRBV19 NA TGTGCCAGTAGTGATGGGCCCGTAGCGGGAGGCGTCTACGAGCAGTACTTC CASSDGPVAGGVYEQYF